The next 14 T cell receptor beta chains were all read from a single sample in a study of metastatic and nonmetastatic thyroid tumors. TCRdb re-called the PCR reads with MiXCR. The sample lists about 31,000 clones, about a sixth occurring once. All patients were treatment-naive before thyroid surgery. The sample comprised blood. The receptors originated from a female donor with papillary thyroid cancer or a benign thyroid nodule (not recorded which). Some clones in this sample may be carry-over from other donors' samples.

This clone was seen many times. The chain links TRBV5-1 to TRBJ1-2, with 8 nucleotides matching TRBD1. This CDR3 region has 14 residues. Trimming at V came to 3 bases and at J to 7 bases, leaving 8 bases not matched to a gene. Germline CDR1 and CDR2: SGHRS and YFSETQ. The CDR3 is CASSWSDRGTGYTF. DNA of the CDR3: TGCGCCAGCAGCTGGTCCGACAGGGGCACTGGCTACACCTTC.

In this sample, this clone turned up many times. The chain recombines TRBV7-2 with TRBJ2-7; D is perhaps TRBD1 (7 bases). V gave up 4 bases and J gave up 3 bases, with 10 bases separating them. The CDR3 is 13 residues long. Germline CDR1 reads SGHTA; CDR2 reads FQGNSA. CDR3 DNA sequence: TGTGCCAGCAGCTCGCAGGGGGGCTACGAGCAGTACTTC. This codes for CASSSQGGYEQYF.

This clone has just a few counts. One junction end disagrees with the germline gene, perhaps due to a read error. The rearrangement uses TRBV6-1 and TRBJ2-1; no definite D call. The CDR3 is 14 amino acids. CDR1 MNHNS and CDR2 SASEGT come from the germline V gene. CDR3 protein: CASSRPSSYNEHFF. CDR3 coding DNA: TGTGCCAGTAGTCGACCAAGCTCCTACAATGAGCACTTCTTC.

This clone came up many times. The rearrangement uses TRBV11-2 and TRBJ1-1; D unresolved. Trimming took 0 bases from V and 1 from J, leaving 6 bases between them. This CDR3 comprises 14 residues. Per the germline V gene, CDR1 is SGHAT and CDR2 is FQNNGV. CDR3 DNA: TGTGCCAGCAGCTTAGACGTCAAGAACACTGAAGCTTTCTTT. It translates to CASSLDVKNTEAFF.

The CDR3 region is CASGGSSGETQYF. The CDR3 nucleotides are TGTGCCAGCGGGGGGTCTAGCGGAGAGACCCAGTACTTC. The chain recombines TRBV11-3 with TRBJ2-5, with 7 bases identical to TRBD2. The V and J ends lost 8 bases and 4 bases, in that order; junction bases with no gene match: 7. There are 13 residues in the CDR3. CDR1 SGHNT and CDR2 YENEEA come from the germline V gene.

This clone showed up many times. This rearrangement joins TRBV19 to TRBJ2-5, with a weak D call TRBD1 (5 bases). The CDR3 has 14 residues. Per the germline V gene, CDR1 is LNHDA and CDR2 is SQIVND (reference sequence). The V and J ends lost 1 base and 4 bases respectively, with 10 bases between them. Here the CDR3 DNA reads TGTGCCAGTAGTATAGCTTCAGGGTTAGAGACCCAGTACTTC. Residues: CASSIASGLETQYF.

Details on this clone: One end of the junction is discordant with germline, which a read error may explain. V is TRBV7-9 and J is TRBJ1-2; 9 positions match TRBD1. CDR1 is SEHNR and CDR2 is FQNEAQ in the germline V gene (reference sequence). This CDR3 is built from 13 residues. The DNA for the CDR3 is TGTGCCGGCAGCCAGGACAGGGGTAATGGCTACACCTTC. Encoded protein: CAGSQDRGNGYTF.

The table lists this clone with many counts. The chain joins TRBV15 to TRBJ2-7, with unresolved D. CDR3 length equals 13 residues. CDR1 is LNHNV, CDR2 YYDKDF, per germline (reference sequence). Between the trimmed V and J ends, which lost 3 bases and 5 bases, there was a span of 11 bases. The CDR3 DNA sequence: TGTGCCACCAGCAGTTTTAGAGCCAACGAGCAGTACTTC. As protein: CATSSFRANEQYF.

This chain connects TRBV28 to TRBJ2-1, with 10 bases identical to TRBD2. V lost 5 bases to trimming and J lost 6 bases; unmatched junction nucleotides: 25. This CDR3 has 21 residues. The germline V gene encodes CDR1 MDHEN and CDR2 SYDVKM. The chain's CDR3 is CASSLEPKGTSAKKDTNEQFF. For the CDR3, the DNA is TGTGCCAGCAGTCTGGAGCCCAAAGGGACTAGCGCTAAAAAGGATACCAATGAGCAGTTCTTC.

To note about this clone: A single base separates this from a much larger clone, so it may be a read error. V is TRBV15 and J is TRBJ2-3; D is undetermined. Germline loops: CDR1 LNHNV, CDR2 YYDKDF (reference sequence). The CDR3 is made up of 18 amino acids. V was clipped by 1 base and J by 4 bases, with 21 bases between them. The CDR3 protein is CATSRVPPLVPGPDTQYF. In nucleotides, the CDR3 is TGTGCCACCAGCAGAGTCCCCCCACTCGTACCTGGGCCAGATACGCAGTATTTT.

This clone was seen repeatedly, ten times or more. The chain combines TRBV5-1 with TRBJ1-3, with D perhaps matching TRBD1 (6 bases). This CDR3 contains 13 residues. Trimming stripped 3 bases from V and 4 bases from J, with 8 bases between. Germline V gene lookup returns CDR1 SGHRS and CDR2 YFSETQ. CDR3 sequence: CASSSGTGNTIYF. DNA of the CDR3: TGCGCCAGCAGCTCAGGGACAGGAAACACCATATATTTT.

This clone was seen a few times. The V gene is TRBV19, the J gene TRBJ1-1; D is possibly TRBD1 (6 bases). CDR1 is LNHDA and CDR2 is SQIVND in the germline V gene (reference sequence). Trimming took 4 bases from V and 11 from J, leaving 11 bases between them. CDR3 length: 11 amino acids. The CDR3: CASSTTGHAFF. CDR3 nucleotides: TGTGCCAGTAGTACCACAGGGCACGCTTTCTTT.

This clone appeared many times. This chain links TRBV2 with TRBJ2-2; D is perhaps TRBD2 (6 bases). Germline V gives CDR1 SNHLY, CDR2 FYNNEI. V was pared by 6 bases and J by 6 bases, with 20 bases between. The CDR3 covers 16 residues. The chain's CDR3 is CASRPLGRDGSGELFF. CDR3 sequence (DNA): TGTGCCAGCAGACCCTTGGGGCGGGATGGTTCCGGGGAGCTGTTTTTT.

This clone was seen repeatedly, ten times or more. The chain employs TRBV9 and TRBJ2-1; maybe TRBD2 (6 bases). Trimming removed 4 bases from V and 7 bases from J, with 15 bases in between. CDR1 and CDR2 (germline): SGDLS, YYNGEE. The CDR3 contains 14 residues. CDR3 DNA sequence: TGTGCCAGCAGCATTGCCGGGACTGAAAATGAGCAGTTCTTC. This gives the protein CASSIAGTENEQFF.